These 6 T cell receptor beta chains share one sample of origin, sequenced in a study of T-cell memory formation after mild COVID-19 (dated by TCRdb to the early 2020s). The protocol used for the library was 5' RACE. The instrument given in TCRdb is Illumina NovaSeq 6000. TCRdb reworked the public reads: Q25 trimming with fastp, MiXCR clone assembly, productive beta chains retained. Each entry is one CDR3 protein sequence, shown with its most common DNA and genes. This sample lists around 49,000 distinct CDR3 sequences; 25% to 35% were detected once. Around 45% of the sample belongs to the ten largest clones. Specimen: PBMCs or a T cell subset sorted from them (not recorded which). These receptor sequences come from a man between 18 and 29 years old who had mild COVID-19 (a few samples of this study predate the infection). The sample titles of this study are shuffled in the database, so cell type and time point are left out; the donor was told from shared clones.

The rearrangement joins TRBV13 to TRBJ2-5; TRBD1 aligns across 7 bases. CDR3 length equals 13 residues. The germline gives CDR1 PRHDT, CDR2 FYEKMQ (reference sequence). The junction had 2 bases not matched to a gene; V was cut back by 5 bases and J by 2 bases. The CDR3 region is CASSPGQQETQYF. CDR3 bases: TGTGCCAGCAGCCCGGGACAGCAAGAGACCCAGTACTTC. The variable domain in full, with the rest retrieved from reference TRBV13 and TRBJ2-5, is AAGVIQSPRHLIKEKRETATLKCYPIPRHDTVYWYQQGPGQDPQFLISFYEKMQSDKGSIPDRFSAQQFSDYHSELNMSSLELGDSALYFCASSPGQQETQYFGPGTRLLVL.

This chain connects TRBV6-2 or TRBV6-3 to TRBJ1-5; D is perhaps TRBD1 (5 bases). This CDR3 spans 13 amino acids. The V end lost 6 bases, the J end lost 7 bases, and 13 bases lay between the germline ends. Germline loops: CDR1 MNHEY, CDR2 SVGEGT. DNA of the CDR3: TGTGCCAGCAGCCCCGGGGCAGGGCAGCCCCAGCATTTT. Its protein product is CASSPGAGQPQHF.

DNA for the CDR3: TGCAGCGTTGGACAGGGGGAGGACGAGCAGTACTTC. Amino acids: CSVGQGEDEQYF. This chain uses TRBV29-1 with TRBJ2-7; TRBD1 agrees at 9 bases. This CDR3 region has 12 residues. Germline V lookup: CDR1 SQVTM, CDR2 ANQGSEA. V gave up 4 bases and J gave up 5 bases; unmatched junction bases: 3.

This clonotype occurred once. The V gene is TRBV11-2, the J gene TRBJ2-1, with TRBD1 identical over 7 bases. V trimming: 5 bases; J trimming: 5 bases; junction bases outside the gene matches: 3. The CDR3 covers 13 residues. Germline CDR1 is SGHAT and CDR2 is FQNNGV. CDR3 loop: CASSRTGDNEQFF. For the CDR3, the DNA is TGTGCCAGCAGCAGAACAGGGGACAATGAGCAGTTCTTC.

The chain joins TRBV4-3 to TRBJ2-1, with D possibly TRBD2 on 6 matching bases. Per the germline V gene, CDR1 is LGHNA and CDR2 is YSLEER. The CDR3 extends over 17 amino acids. The V end was cut by 3 bases, the J end by 0 bases, with 15 bases between. The CDR3 nucleotides read TGCGCCAGCAGCCACCGCACGGGACTCAGCTCCTACAATGAGCAGTTCTTC. This gives the protein CASSHRTGLSSYNEQFF.

This clonotype occurred a few times. This sequence joins TRBV19 and TRBJ2-1, with a weak D call TRBD1 (6 bases). The CDR3 length is 16 residues. The V gene's germline CDR1 is LNHDA and CDR2 SQIVND (reference sequence). V was shortened by 5 bases and J by 2 bases, with 16 bases between the two germline ends. The CDR3 DNA reads TGTGCCAGTAGTGAAACAGGGAAATTACCCTACAATGAGCAGTTCTTC. The encoded protein is CASSETGKLPYNEQFF.